What follows are 30 T cell receptor beta chains derived from one specimen sequenced in a study of patients and donors after allogeneic stem cell transplantation (TCRdb year 2020). Receptor libraries were prepared by RT-PCR. The sequencing machine was a NextSeq 550. TCRdb redid the processing of the public reads, applying fastp at Q25 and MiXCR, and retained in-frame beta chains. Each entry is one CDR3 protein sequence, shown with its most common DNA and genes. This sample gives roughly 940,000 distinct CDR3 sequences in total; roughly 18% of them show up just once. The ten top clones hold 5% to 7.5% of the sample. The specimen sequenced was blood, either unsorted or a sorted T cell fraction (not recorded which). The receptors were sampled from a human donor who was either an allogeneic HSCT recipient or a stem cell or donor lymphocyte infusion donor (not recorded which). It is not recorded whose cells these are; they may come from a transplant donor.

This clonotype was counted between two and nine times. J is TRBJ1-5 and V is TRBV20-1; 10 nucleotides align to TRBD1. There are 13 residues in the CDR3. In germline, CDR1 is DFQATT, CDR2 SNEGSKA (reference sequence). Trimming removed 5 bases from V and 6 bases from J; junction bases left unmatched: 4. The CDR3, as DNA: TGCAGTGCTGGGGACAGGGGTGGTCAGCCCCAGCATTTT. It is translated as CSAGDRGGQPQHF.

In its sample, this clonotype was seen a few times. This chain connects TRBV12-3 or TRBV12-4 to TRBJ2-5; D may be TRBD2 (7 bases). The CDR3 consists of 12 residues. The V end was cut by 5 bases, the J end by 10 bases, with 14 bases between. The CDR3 nucleotides are TGTGCCAGCAGTCTCCAAGGGGGGGACCAGTACTTC. Protein sequence: CASSLQGGDQYF.

The table lists this clonotype with a few counts. This rearrangement joins TRBV6-5 to TRBJ2-4; 7 bases are shared with TRBD1. The ends lost 2 bases at V and 6 bases at J; junction bases unmatched: 4. CDR3 length: 14 amino acids. In germline, CDR1 is MNHEY, CDR2 SVGAGI. In nucleotides, the CDR3 is TGTGCCAGCAGTTACCTGGGACAGTCAAACATTCAGTACTTC. The encoded protein is CASSYLGQSNIQYF.

Ten or more counts support this clonotype. The chain recombines TRBV12-5 with TRBJ2-1, with 9 bases that match TRBD1. The germline V gene encodes CDR1 LGHNT and CDR2 FRNRAP. V lost 1 base to trimming and J lost 5 bases; unmatched junction nucleotides: 6. The CDR3 loop spans 16 amino acids. CDR3 DNA sequence: TGTGCTAGTGGTTTGGACGGACAGGGGTGGGACAATGAGCAGTTCTTC. Its translation: CASGLDGQGWDNEQFF. The variable domain in full, completed from reference TRBV12-5 and TRBJ2-1, reads DARVTQTPRHKVTEMGQEVTMRCQPILGHNTVFWYRQTMMQGLELLAYFRNRAPLDDSGMPKDRFSAEMPDATLATLKIQPSEPRDSAVYFCASGLDGQGWDNEQFFGPGTRLTVL.

This rearrangement joins TRBV5-1 to TRBJ1-1; unclear D gene. The germline V and J ends were trimmed by 5 bases and 1 base, with 9 bases remaining between them. The CDR3 is 13 residues long. CDR1 is SGHRS and CDR2 is YFSETQ in the germline V gene. As DNA, the CDR3 is TGCGCCAGCAGGGAACAGAGGAACACTGAAGCTTTCTTT. It yields the protein CASREQRNTEAFF.

J is TRBJ1-6 and V is TRBV20-1; tentatively, D is TRBD1 (5 bases). The CDR3 sequence is 14 residues long. In germline, CDR1 is DFQATT, CDR2 SNEGSKA (reference sequence). V lost 0 bases and J 8 bases, leaving 11 bases between the germline ends. The chain's CDR3 is CSARDPAGDSPLHF. In nucleotides, the CDR3 is TGCAGTGCTAGAGATCCGGCGGGGGATTCACCCCTCCACTTT.

This clonotype has more than one count but fewer than ten. This chain links TRBV12-3 or TRBV12-4 with TRBJ2-1; no firm D call. Trimming cost V 3 bases and J 6 bases, with 3 bases left between them. This CDR3 has 11 amino acids. CDR3 residues: CASSFFNEQFF. The CDR3 nucleotides are TGTGCCAGCAGTTTTTTCAATGAGCAGTTCTTC.

The rearrangement uses TRBV4-3 and TRBJ2-4; D remains ambiguous. V gave up 4 bases and J gave up 6 bases, with 22 bases separating them. Germline V gives CDR1 LGHNA, CDR2 YSLEER. CDR3 size: 17 residues. CDR3 sequence reads: CASSRTTRGPGGNIQYF. The DNA for the CDR3 is TGCGCCAGCAGCCGCACCACCCGAGGTCCAGGCGGAAACATTCAGTACTTC.

The rearrangement joins TRBV18 to TRBJ1-5; D possibly corresponds to TRBD1 (5 bases). This CDR3 is 15 amino acids long. Per the germline V gene, CDR1 is KGHSH and CDR2 is LQKENI. Between the trimmed V and J ends, which lost 0 bases and 4 bases, there was a span of 10 bases. CDR3 coding DNA: TGTGCCAGCTCACCACCTCTCCAGGGTAATCAGCCCCAGCATTTT. This gives the protein CASSPPLQGNQPQHF.

The rearrangement joins TRBV7-3 to TRBJ2-3, with 7 nucleotides matching TRBD2. The V segment lost 0 bases and the J segment 2 bases; nucleotides outside the gene matches: 5. Per germline, CDR1 SGHTA and CDR2 FQGTGA. The CDR3 consists of 16 residues. CDR3 protein: CASSLTFQRDTDTQYF. The CDR3 DNA reads as TGTGCCAGCAGCTTAACTTTCCAGCGGGACACAGATACGCAGTATTTT.

This clonotype was seen a single time. This rearrangement joins TRBV7-2 to TRBJ1-2; the match to TRBD1 covers 11 bases. V was pared by 5 bases and J by 8 bases, with 7 bases of the junction left unmatched. Germline CDR1 SGHTA, CDR2 FQGNSA. The CDR3 length is 14 residues. Here the CDR3 DNA reads TGTGCCAGCAGCCCCCAGGACAGGGGGCTCGGCTACACCTTC. This encodes CASSPQDRGLGYTF.

The J gene is TRBJ2-3, the V gene TRBV12-3 or TRBV12-4; TRBD2 agrees at 9 bases. Trimming at V came to 7 bases and at J to 3 bases, leaving 11 bases not matched to a gene. This CDR3 is 16 amino acids long. The CDR3 DNA sequence: TGTGCCAGCATCGTAGCGGGAGAAAGGCTTACAGATACGCAGTATTTT. Translating gives CASIVAGERLTDTQYF.

V usage is TRBV6-1 and J usage is TRBJ2-1; D is perhaps TRBD1 or TRBD2 (6 bases each). CDR1 and CDR2 (germline): MNHNS, SASEGT. The V end lost 7 bases, the J end lost 6 bases, and 19 bases lay between the germline ends. The CDR3 spans 15 residues. CDR3 in DNA: TGTGCCAGCACCCGCGGGACAACTACCCGCAATGAGCAGTTCTTC. Translated: CASTRGTTTRNEQFF.

This clonotype was seen a handful of times. This chain connects TRBV29-1 to TRBJ1-5, with D unclear. The V end was cut by 4 bases, the J end by 0 bases, with 7 bases between. The CDR3 is 13 residues long. Germline CDR1 reads SQVTM; CDR2 reads ANQGSEA. CDR3 residues: CSVGLNSNQPQHF. Written as DNA, the CDR3 is TGCAGCGTTGGGTTAAATAGCAATCAGCCCCAGCATTTT.

The chain carries TRBV7-3 and TRBJ2-1, with 12 bases fitting TRBD2. Unmatched junction bases numbered 5, after V lost 4 bases and J lost 1 base. This CDR3 region has 17 residues. CDR1 and CDR2 from the germline V gene are SGHTA and FQGTGA. CDR3 DNA: TGTGCCAGCAGCTCCGGACTAGCGGGACCTTCCTACAATGAGCAGTTCTTC. Its protein is CASSSGLAGPSYNEQFF.

This clonotype was counted between two and nine times. The gene calls are TRBV29-1 and TRBJ2-1; perhaps TRBD2 as D (5 bases). This CDR3 has 12 residues. Germline V gene sequence: CDR1 SQVTM, CDR2 ANQGSEA. Between the trimmed V and J ends, which lost 4 bases and 7 bases, there was a span of 11 bases. In DNA, the CDR3 is TGCAGCGTTGTGTCGGGATTGAATGAGCAGTTCTTC. Protein: CSVVSGLNEQFF.

This clonotype was counted a few times. V and J are TRBV27 and TRBJ2-1; D ambiguous. CDR1 and CDR2 (germline): MNHEY, SMNVEV (reference sequence). CDR3 length equals 13 residues. Trimming shortened V by 4 bases and J by 6 bases, and 10 bases separated the two germline ends. The CDR3 loop is CASSSRSGNEQFF. The DNA for the CDR3 is TGTGCCAGCAGTTCCCGGAGTGGCAATGAGCAGTTCTTC.

This clonotype has just a few counts. This chain uses TRBV6-2 or TRBV6-3 with TRBJ2-2; possible D gene TRBD2, 5 bases. This CDR3 contains 14 residues. V was shortened by 0 bases and J by 6 bases, with 8 bases between the two germline ends. CDR1 and CDR2 from the germline V gene are MNHEY and SVGEGT. CDR3 protein: CASSYSGVPGELFF. DNA for the CDR3: TGTGCCAGCAGTTACTCCGGGGTCCCCGGGGAGCTGTTTTTT.

A few counts support this clonotype. This sequence joins TRBV21-1 and TRBJ2-7. TRBV21-1 is labeled a pseudogene. The CDR3 runs to 14 residues. This CDR3 is CASSKGSWDPEQYF. In nucleotides, the CDR3 is TGTGCCAGCAGCAAAGGAAGTTGGGATCCTGAGCAGTACTTC.

A few counts support this clonotype. The V gene is TRBV30, the J gene TRBJ2-5, with TRBD2 matching over 7 bases. V trimming: 4 bases; J trimming: 7 bases; junction bases outside the gene matches: 18. The CDR3 is made up of 16 amino acids. Germline V CDR1 and CDR2: GTSNPN, SVGIG (reference sequence). The CDR3 sequence is CAWMASGKKPRGTQYF. DNA of the CDR3: TGTGCCTGGATGGCTAGCGGAAAGAAGCCAAGAGGGACCCAGTACTTC.

The rearrangement joins TRBV20-1 to TRBJ2-5, with D uncertain. With 1 base removed from V and 5 bases from J, the gap between germline ends came to 14 bases. The germline V gene encodes CDR1 DFQATT and CDR2 SNEGSKA (reference sequence). CDR3 size: 14 residues. The CDR3 coding sequence is TGCAGTGCTAGAGTGGATTCCCCTGGGGAGACCCAGTACTTC. Encoded protein: CSARVDSPGETQYF.

This clonotype was seen only a few times. The chain employs TRBV5-1 and TRBJ1-5, with a possible D match to TRBD1 (5 bases). In germline, CDR1 is SGHRS, CDR2 YFSETQ. This CDR3 region has 15 residues. The V end lost 0 bases, the J end lost 7 bases, and 14 bases lay between the germline ends. This chain's CDR3 is CASSLDAAGSQPQHF. CDR3 in DNA: TGCGCCAGCAGCTTGGACGCTGCAGGGTCCCAGCCCCAGCATTTT.

V gene TRBV16 combines with J gene TRBJ1-4; D uncertain. V was clipped by 1 base and J by 10 bases, with 4 bases between them. CDR1 and CDR2 (germline): KGHSY, FQNENV. The CDR3 sequence is 11 residues long. The CDR3 DNA is TGTGCCAGCAGCCAATTCGGAAAACTGTTTTTT. Its protein product is CASSQFGKLFF.

This rearrangement joins TRBV24-1 to TRBJ2-1, with D tentatively TRBD2 (6 bases). This CDR3 is built from 15 residues. The ends were cut back, 9 bases at V and 2 bases at J, with 16 bases in the middle. In germline, CDR1 is KGHDR, CDR2 SFDVKD. This CDR3 is CATGAPGGTYNEQFF. CDR3 nucleotides: TGTGCCACCGGGGCCCCCGGAGGGACCTACAATGAGCAGTTCTTC.

The J gene is TRBJ2-3, the V gene TRBV7-9; D uncertain. In germline, CDR1 is SEHNR, CDR2 FQNEAQ (reference sequence). Trimming cost V 5 bases and J 6 bases, with 15 bases left between them. The CDR3 covers 14 residues. CDR3 in amino acids: CASSIPSHGDTQYF. CDR3 in DNA: TGTGCCAGCAGCATCCCGTCTCACGGGGATACGCAGTATTTT.

This clonotype came up a few times. Sequence at one end of the junction differs from germline and may be a read error. The chain is built from TRBV30 and TRBJ2-7, with D hard to call. The germline V gene has CDR1 GTSNPN and CDR2 SVGIG (reference sequence). The CDR3 covers 11 residues. The CDR3 reads CAWGKNYGQYF. The CDR3 region has the DNA TGTGCCTGGGGGAAGAACTACGGGCAGTACTTC.

This clonotype has only a few counts. The CDR3 region is CASSPETVNYGYTF. DNA of the CDR3: TGCGCCAGCAGCCCCGAGACAGTTAACTATGGCTACACCTTC. The chain joins TRBV5-1 to TRBJ1-2; D might be TRBD1 (5 bases). CDR1 and CDR2 (germline): SGHRS, YFSETQ. CDR3 length: 14 residues. V was clipped by 4 bases and J by 1 base, with 11 bases between them.

This clonotype was observed a few times. V usage is TRBV27 and J usage is TRBJ2-3, with D possibly being TRBD1 or TRBD2 (5 bases each). V lost 8 bases to trimming and J lost 7 bases, with 22 bases between them. CDR3 length equals 15 residues. Germline-derived CDR1 and CDR2 are MNHEY and SMNVEV (reference sequence). The CDR3 reads CASETRDRGTNTQYF. Written as DNA, the CDR3 is TGTGCCAGCGAAACCCGGGACCGAGGCACCAATACGCAGTATTTT.

The gene calls are TRBV20-1 and TRBJ2-7, with a weak D call TRBD1 (6 bases). The CDR3 consists of 14 residues. CDR1 is DFQATT, CDR2 SNEGSKA, per germline (reference sequence). V was trimmed by 3 bases and J by 2 bases, leaving 14 bases between them. CDR3: CSASRDTNTYEQYF. For the CDR3, the DNA is TGCAGTGCTAGCAGGGACACCAATACCTACGAGCAGTACTTC.

This clonotype was seen only a few times. The chain uses TRBV4-2 and TRBJ2-4; 7 nucleotides agree with TRBD1. There are 15 residues in the CDR3. CDR1 is LGHNA and CDR2 is YNFKEQ in the germline V gene. After removal of 0 bases from V and 6 bases from J, the junction contained 5 bases not matched to a gene. CDR3 loop: CASSQEGGQLNIQYF. CDR3 bases: TGTGCCAGCAGCCAAGAAGGGGGACAGCTAAACATTCAGTACTTC.